This T cell receptor (beta chain) was sequenced in a study of shared clonotypes between healthy human individuals. This clone was seen once. In germline, CDR1 is MDHEN, CDR2 SYDVKM. The CDR3 consists of 14 residues. The V gene lost 5 bases and the J gene lost 1 base, with 10 bases spanning the gap. Some clones are missing from TCRdb's copy, which holds only in-frame ones; the method was immunoSEQ multiplex PCR. Counted here are fewer than 1.4 million clones, more than 75% occurring once; the ten biggest clones make up 0.61%. This chain uses TRBV28 with TRBJ2-3; D is unresolved. Sequences were obtained from memory CD4+ T cells from PBMCs. Subset of the sample: CD45RA-negative fraction. The TCR sequence derives from a man between 18 and 29 years old in good health. Some clones in this sample may be carry-over from other donors' samples. The CDR3 DNA follows: TGTGCCAGCAGTCAGCCTTTGGGCACAGATACGCAGTATTTT. It specifies CASSQPLGTDTQYF.